This is a list of T cell receptor beta chains from one sample in a study of tumor-infiltrating lymphocytes in primary liver carcinoma. TCRdb reprocessed the multiplex PCR reads via MiXCR and lists one record per CDR3 protein. The profile covers about 330,000 distinct CDR3 sequences, with 65% appearing a single time and under 8% taken by the ten largest. Sequencing was carried out using peripheral blood. The origin of the receptors is a man between 40 and 49 years old with primary liver carcinoma and hepatitis B virus infection. CDR3s include the opening cysteine and the closing phenylalanine or tryptophan. A D gene is named only where the DNA matches it firmly. Clone size is given for some rows only: seen once, a few or many times, or a class if the clone is expanded.

clone size	D gene	V gene	J gene	CDR3 protein	CDR3 DNA
NA	NA	TRBV11-3	TRBJ2-7	CANNLVSGESYEQYF	TGTGCCAACAACTTAGTTTCGGGGGAATCCTACGAGCAGTACTTC
many	NA	TRBV12-3/TRBV12-4	TRBJ2-7	CASSPRGRGEQYF	TGTGCCAGCAGTCCCCGCGGACGGGGGGAGCAGTACTTC
many	NA	TRBV6-6	TRBJ2-4	CASSYLGAPKNIQYF	TGTGCCAGCAGTTACTTGGGGGCCCCTAAAAACATTCAGTACTTC
NA	NA	TRBV20-1	TRBJ1-5	CSASPAGTPTRNQPQHF	TGCAGTGCTAGTCCGGCCGGAACCCCAACACGCAATCAGCCCCAGCATTTT
NA	NA	TRBV11-2	TRBJ2-5	CASSITGGQEAQYF	TGTGCCAGCAGCATAACTGGGGGCCAAGAGGCCCAGTACTTC
once	NA	TRBV5-1	TRBJ2-7	CASSPLGHRRNYGQYF	TGCGCCAGCAGCCCTCTTGGTCACAGGCGGAACTACGGGCAGTACTTC
once	TRBD1	TRBV6-6	TRBJ2-1	CASAPGQGPHNKQFF	TGTGCCAGCGCCCCGGGACAGGGCCCCCACAATAAGCAGTTCTTC
many	TRBD1	TRBV6-5	TRBJ2-7	CASSYGDRHSYEQYF	TGTGCCAGCAGTTACGGGGACAGACACTCCTACGAGCAGTACTTC
NA	NA	TRBV6-1	TRBJ2-7	CASSEARGGEQYF	TGTGCCAGCAGTGAAGCTCGGGGAGGCGAGCAGTACTTT
NA	NA	TRBV11-2	TRBJ2-3	CASSLRLGDRDTQYF	TGTGCCAGCAGCTTAAGACTGGGTGACAGAGATACGCAGTATTTT
NA	TRBD2	TRBV19	TRBJ2-5	CASSRDYTQYF	TGTGCCAGTAGTAGGGACTACACCCAGTACTTC
many	TRBD1	TRBV13	TRBJ2-5	CASSSSTGGAWETQYF	TGTGCCAGCAGCTCATCGACAGGGGGCGCGTGGGAGACCCAGTACTTC
many	NA	TRBV4-1	TRBJ2-2	CASSQVTSLNTGELFF	TGCGCCAGCAGCCAAGTGACTAGTTTGAACACCGGGGAGCTGTTTTTT
NA	NA	TRBV29-1	TRBJ2-5	CGPREKETQYF	TGCGGCCCTCGAGAGAAGGAGACCCAGTACTTC
NA	TRBD1	TRBV20-1	TRBJ2-5	CSARPGTGFETQYF	TGCAGTGCTAGGCCCGGGACAGGGTTTGAGACCCAGTACTTC
many	NA	TRBV28	TRBJ2-3	CASSLADTQYF	TGTGCCAGCAGTCTGGCAGATACGCAGTATTTT
NA	NA	TRBV11-2	TRBJ2-1	CANSSLRESYIEQFF	TGTGCCAACAGCTCCCTCCGGGAGTCCTACATTGAGCAGTTCTTC
NA	TRBD2	TRBV4-1	TRBJ2-1	CASSTPGLAISSSYNEQVF	TGCGCCAGCAGTACTCCGGGACTAGCGATATCGAGCTCCTACAATGAGCAGGTATTC
NA	TRBD2	TRBV5-4	TRBJ2-3	CASSLARDYSKADTQNF	TGTGCCAGCAGCTTGGCAAGGGACTATAGTAAAGCAGATACGCAGAATTTT
once	NA	TRBV6-1	TRBJ2-3	CASSPPELRLNTDTQYF	TGTGCCAGCAGTCCGCCGGAGTTGAGACTTAACACAGATACGCAGTATTTT
once	NA	TRBV11-2	TRBJ2-5	CASNLATVSSKETQYF	TGTGCCAGCAACTTAGCGACGGTCTCGAGCAAAGAGACCCAGTACTTC
NA	NA	TRBV12-3/TRBV12-4	TRBJ2-3	CAGRRDTRTDTQYF	TGTGCCGGCAGGAGGGACACCCGGACAGATACGCAGTATTTT
few	TRBD2	TRBV6-1	TRBJ2-3	CASGAGDGTDTQYF	TGTGCCAGCGGAGCGGGAGATGGCACAGATACGCAGTATTTT
NA	NA	TRBV6-6	TRBJ2-7	CASGPLGFSYELYF	TGTGCCAGCGGTCCATTAGGATTTAGCTACGAGCTGTACTTC
NA	TRBD1	TRBV28	TRBJ1-1	CASCNRGLTEAFF	TGTGCCAGCTGCAACAGGGGGCTCACTGAAGCTTTCTTT
NA	TRBD2	TRBV12-5	TRBJ2-3	CASSSGGIGDTQYF	TGTGCTAGTTCTAGCGGGGGGATTGGAGATACGCAGTATTTT
few	TRBD2	TRBV28	TRBJ2-7	CASSPVNPRPSSREDSYEQYF	TGTGCCAGCAGTCCCGTTAACCCCCGTCCATCTAGTCGGGAGGATTCCTACGAGCAGTACTTC
NA	NA	TRBV11-2	TRBJ1-6	CASSLPLGHSPLHF	TGTGCCAGTAGCTTACCCCTTGGACATTCACCCCTCCACTTT
NA	TRBD1	TRBV11-2	TRBJ2-4	CASSSGTELTKNVQYF	TGTGCCAGCAGCTCTGGGACAGAGTTAACCAAAAACGTTCAGTACTTC
NA	TRBD2	TRBV4-1	TRBJ2-1	CASSSRVKREGYNEQFF	TGCGCCAGCAGCTCAAGGGTCAAGCGGGAGGGATACAATGAGCAGTTCTTC
few	NA	TRBV5-4	TRBJ2-7	CASSLEGVGYEQYF	TGTGCCAGCAGCTTGGAAGGGGTGGGCTACGAGCAGTACTTC
NA	NA	TRBV6-1	TRBJ2-1	CASSADRSGEQLF	TGTGCCAGCAGTGCCGACAGGTCCGGGGAGCAGCTCTTC
NA	TRBD1	TRBV5-1	TRBJ2-4	CACRVDRMAKNIQYF	TGCGCCTGCAGAGTGGACAGGATGGCCAAAAACATTCAGTACTTC
NA	NA	TRBV11-2	TRBJ1-2	CASSPIGIIPYGYTF	TGTGCCAGCAGCCCCATAGGGATAATTCCCTATGGCTACACCTTC
once	TRBD1	TRBV6-2/TRBV6-3	TRBJ2-5	CDSSWDRVETQYF	TGTGACAGCAGTTGGGACAGGGTGGAGACCCAGTACTTC
NA	TRBD1	TRBV11-2	TRBJ1-5	CASSQGVNRPQHF	TGTGCCAGCAGCCAGGGGGTCAATCGGCCCCAGCATTTT
many	NA	TRBV28	TRBJ1-1	CASSWGGRSNTEAFF	TGTGCCAGCAGTTGGGGGGGAAGATCGAACACTGAAGCTTTCTTT
NA	NA	TRBV5-1	TRBJ1-1	CASRVGIDGTEAFF	TGCGCCAGCAGAGTTGGGATAGACGGCACTGAAGCTTTCTTT
NA	NA	TRBV4-1	TRBJ2-2	CASSLFQRSVNTGELFF	TGCGCCAGCAGCCTATTTCAGCGGTCTGTCAACACCGGGGAGCTGTTTTTT
NA	TRBD1	TRBV10-3	TRBJ2-3	CAISALDRGTADTQYF	TGTGCCATCAGTGCCTTGGACAGGGGGACCGCAGATACGCAGTATTTT
NA	NA	TRBV6-1	TRBJ2-7	CASCEGGFGYEQYF	TGTGCCAGCTGTGAGGGCGGGTTCGGCTACGAGCAGTACTTC
NA	NA	TRBV7-8	TRBJ2-2	CASSLVQRNTGELSF	TGTGCCAGCAGCTTAGTCCAACGAAACACCGGGGAGCTGTCTTTT
NA	NA	TRBV11-2	TRBJ1-1	CVSSLETVEAFF	TGTGTTAGCAGCTTAGAAACAGTTGAAGCTTTCTTT